The clone carrying this TCR beta chain was observed many times. Its antigen is unknown. A single record per CDR3 protein comes from TCRdb applying MiXCR to the 5' RACE reads. This sample has about 330,000 distinct CDR3 sequences, with 8% found just once. The data are from a study of CD8 T cells in ankylosing spondylitis. Study-wide findings and caveats: The authors reported significant enrichment of disease-linked clones in matched ankylosing spondylitis synovial fluid. Ankylosing spondylitis blood seemed to carry a telltale TCR beta motif made of under ten highly homologous variants. Disease-associated clones were CD8+ and fairly uncommon in peripheral blood.

J gave up 6 bases and V 5 bases, and 8 bases lay outside the gene matches. There are 15 residues in the CDR3. Germline values: CDR1 SGHVS, CDR2 FNYEAQ. V usage is TRBV7-6 and J usage is TRBJ2-1; 9 bases map to TRBD1. Sequenced input: blood, either unsorted or a sorted T cell fraction (not recorded which). The sequence derives from a male donor with ankylosing spondylitis. The CDR3 nucleotides read TGTGCCAGCAGCCGTGACAGGGGGACAGGCAATGAGCAGTTCTTC. Translating it yields CASSRDRGTGNEQFF.